These 14 T cell receptor beta chains were all obtained from the same sample, sequenced in a study of blood T cell repertoires in COVID-19. Clones were read by immunoSEQ multiplex PCR, and TCRdb kept only the in-frame ones, dropping some. The table records 650,000 to 800,000 clones, approximately 90% of them present only once. The sample taken for sequencing was peripheral blood. These TCRs come from a woman between 18 and 29 years old with acute or convalescent COVID-19.

J is TRBJ2-7 and V is TRBV19, with 10 bases that match TRBD1. Germline lookup yields CDR1 LNHDA and CDR2 SQIVND (reference sequence). This CDR3 contains 14 residues. With 4 bases clipped from V and 7 bases from J, the junction kept 7 bases outside the gene matches. CDR3 DNA sequence: TGTGCCAGTAGTACCCGGGACAGGGGTTCAGAGCAGTACTTC. Its translation is CASSTRDRGSEQYF.

This rearrangement joins TRBV7-9 to TRBJ2-1, with 15 bases fitting TRBD2. The V segment lost 8 bases and the J segment 6 bases; nucleotides outside the gene matches: 8. The length of the CDR3 is 16 residues. The germline gives CDR1 SEHNR, CDR2 FQNEAQ (reference sequence). Here the CDR3 reads CASSGTSGGSFNEQFF. The CDR3 coding sequence is TGTGCCAGCTCCGGGACTAGCGGGGGGTCTTTCAATGAGCAGTTCTTC.

The rearrangement joins TRBV5-1 to TRBJ2-1; no definite D call. Germline V gene lookup returns CDR1 SGHRS and CDR2 YFSETQ. The CDR3 covers 14 residues. V dropped 1 base and J dropped 5 bases, with 10 bases sitting between them. CDR3 DNA: TGCGCCAGCAGCTTGTCGGGTGTCCACAATGAGCAGTTCTTC. Encoded protein: CASSLSGVHNEQFF.

The chain has TRBV3-1 (or the pseudogene TRBV3-2) and TRBJ1-5; 11 positions agree with TRBD1. The CDR3 has 16 residues. Germline CDR1 and CDR2: LGHDT and YNNKEL (reference sequence). With 1 base clipped from V and 7 bases from J, the junction kept 6 bases outside the gene matches. CDR3 amino acids: CASSQGRDRGGQPQHF. The CDR3 nucleotides are TGTGCCAGCAGCCAAGGCCGGGACAGGGGGGGCCAGCCCCAGCATTTT.

V and J are TRBV12-5 and TRBJ1-6, with 9 bases fitting TRBD1. The germline gives CDR1 LGHNT, CDR2 FRNRAP. This CDR3 region has 19 residues. The trim removed 6 bases at V and 3 bases at J, leaving 15 bases unmatched. The CDR3 region is CASGPRGQGRRDYNSPLHF. The CDR3, as DNA: TGTGCTAGTGGCCCCCGGGGACAGGGTCGGAGGGACTATAATTCACCCCTCCACTTT. Based on the CDR3 plus reference TRBV12-5 and TRBJ1-6, the full variable domain is DARVTQTPRHKVTEMGQEVTMRCQPILGHNTVFWYRQTMMQGLELLAYFRNRAPLDDSGMPKDRFSAEMPDATLATLKIQPSEPRDSAVYFCASGPRGQGRRDYNSPLHFGNGTRLTVT.

The chain couples TRBV11-1 to TRBJ1-6; no reliable D call. The CDR3 is 14 residues long. Trimming stripped 5 bases from V and 10 bases from J, with 15 bases between. Germline V gives CDR1 SGHAT, CDR2 FQDESV (reference sequence). The CDR3 DNA is TGTGCCAGCAGCCCGAGGGTAGGTGCCTCACCCCTCCACTTT. This sequence encodes CASSPRVGASPLHF. The variable domain in full, completed from reference TRBV11-1 and TRBJ1-6, reads EAEVAQSPRYKITEKSQAVAFWCDPISGHATLYWYRQILGQGPELLVQFQDESVVDDSQLPKDRFSAERLKGVDSTLKIQPAELGDSAMYLCASSPRVGASPLHFGNGTRLTVT.

The rearrangement links TRBV5-1 to TRBJ2-2, with 7 bases that match TRBD1. Germline lookup yields CDR1 SGHRS and CDR2 YFSETQ. There are 16 residues in the CDR3. Trimming at V came to 4 bases and at J to 5 bases, leaving 11 bases not matched to a gene. This CDR3 reads CASSPGTASRTGELFF. The CDR3 DNA is TGCGCCAGCAGCCCAGGGACAGCCAGTAGGACCGGGGAGCTGTTTTTT.

This chain's CDR3 is CAWSSEGQTTEAFF. CDR3 nucleotide sequence: TGTGCCTGGAGTTCCGAGGGACAGACCACTGAAGCTTTCTTT. The chain is built from TRBV30 and TRBJ1-1; TRBD1 agrees at 7 bases. Trimming at V came to 2 bases and at J to 4 bases, leaving 7 bases not matched to a gene. CDR3 size: 14 residues. Germline loops: CDR1 GTSNPN, CDR2 SVGIG (reference sequence).

The chain joins TRBV9 to TRBJ1-1, with 9 bases aligning to TRBD1. There are 20 residues in the CDR3. V dropped 3 bases and J dropped 1; count of bases not matched to a gene: 19. The germline V gene has CDR1 SGDLS and CDR2 YYNGEE. Here the CDR3 reads CASSGKLLPGQGRRNTEAFF. CDR3 sequence (DNA): TGTGCCAGCAGCGGGAAACTGTTACCGGGACAGGGTAGGCGGAACACTGAAGCTTTCTTT.

This chain joins TRBV5-1 and TRBJ1-1; D gene uncertain. CDR1 and CDR2 from the germline V gene are SGHRS and YFSETQ. The length of the CDR3 is 16 residues. Trimming took 3 bases from V and 1 from J, leaving 16 bases between them. CDR3 residues: CASSSNLATANTEAFF. The CDR3 DNA reads TGCGCCAGCAGCTCCAATCTAGCGACGGCGAACACTGAAGCTTTCTTT.

In DNA, the CDR3 is TGTGCCAGCAGCACGGACAGGGGGCTGTATGGCTACACCTTC. Protein sequence: CASSTDRGLYGYTF. V is TRBV6-5 and J is TRBJ1-2; 11 nucleotides match TRBD1. J lost 5 bases, V lost 6 bases, and 5 bases had no gene match. The CDR3 is 14 amino acids. Germline CDR1 is MNHEY and CDR2 is SVGAGI.

The chain has TRBV18 and TRBJ2-7, with 15 bases that match TRBD2. The length of the CDR3 is 17 residues. Germline CDR1 reads KGHSH; CDR2 reads LQKENI. Trimming removed 2 bases from V and 4 bases from J; junction bases left unmatched: 6. As DNA, the CDR3 is TGTGCCAGCTCACCAGTGGGACTAGCGGGGGGACCTTACGAGCAGTACTTC. It specifies CASSPVGLAGGPYEQYF.

This clone is a singleton in its sample. This chain uses TRBV11-2 with TRBJ1-3, with no clear D. The CDR3 totals 12 residues. CDR1 is SGHAT, CDR2 FQNNGV, per germline. Trimming shortened V by 5 bases and J by 4 bases, and 6 bases separated the two germline ends. CDR3 DNA sequence: TGTGCCAGCAGCCCGGGGGGAAACACCATATATTTT. Encoded protein: CASSPGGNTIYF.

CDR3 region: CASSGDQGARGYTF. For the CDR3, the DNA is TGTGCCAGCAGCGGAGATCAGGGGGCGAGAGGCTACACCTTC. The rearrangement links TRBV2 to TRBJ1-2; TRBD1 agrees at 8 bases. This CDR3 is built from 14 residues. CDR1 and CDR2 (germline): SNHLY, FYNNEI. J was trimmed by 8 bases and V by 6 bases; bases with no gene match: 11.